Below, 9 T cell receptor beta chains from the same sample are listed, as sequenced in a study of beta chain features in type 1 diabetes. The study reverse transcribed the entire isolated RNA, so it sequenced expressed TCRB transcripts. Sequenced by immunoSEQ multiplex PCR; TCRdb stores in-frame clones only, minus some. The top ten hold 0.07% to 0.095% of the sample, which has about 620,000 clones, around 15% seen once. The sequencing sample was made of naive CD4+ T cells from blood. The origin of the receptors is a man aged 18 to 30 in good health.

This clone has a handful of counts. The chain couples TRBV5-1 to TRBJ2-2, with D tentatively TRBD1 or TRBD2 (5 bases each). V lost 4 bases to trimming and J lost 3 bases, with 13 bases between them. The CDR3 spans 15 residues. The germline CDR1 and CDR2 sequences are SGHRS and YFSETQ. CDR3: CASSETLGDTGELFF. The CDR3 DNA follows: TGCGCCAGCAGCGAAACCTTGGGGGACACCGGGGAGCTGTTTTTT.

The chain is built from TRBV5-4 and TRBJ2-5; D remains unclear. CDR3 length: 14 residues. The V and J ends lost 0 bases and 5 bases respectively, with 11 bases between them. Germline CDR1 is SGHNT and CDR2 is YYREEE (reference sequence). CDR3 sequence: CASSLDSLKETQYF. CDR3 coding DNA: TGTGCCAGCAGCTTGGACTCTCTGAAGGAGACCCAGTACTTC.

V and J are TRBV29-1 and TRBJ1-1; 9 bases are shared with TRBD1. Germline loops: CDR1 SQVTM, CDR2 ANQGSEA. The trim removed 2 bases at V and 4 bases at J, leaving 2 bases unmatched. The CDR3 totals 13 residues. The CDR3 is CSVEPDRGTEAFF. CDR3 DNA: TGCAGCGTTGAACCGGACAGGGGCACTGAAGCTTTCTTT.

The CDR3 here is CSPGTGGPNEQFF. In DNA, the CDR3 is TGCAGTCCGGGGACAGGGGGACCAAATGAGCAGTTCTTC. The rearrangement links TRBV29-1 to TRBJ2-1; TRBD1 matches 11 bases. CDR1 is SQVTM and CDR2 is ANQGSEA in the germline V gene. The CDR3 is made up of 13 amino acids.

This clone was counted many times. The rearrangement links TRBV7-9 to TRBJ2-4; no firm D call. V shed 3 bases and J shed 3 bases, with 9 bases lying between them. CDR1 and CDR2 from the germline V gene are SEHNR and FQNEAQ (reference sequence). The CDR3 runs 14 residues. The CDR3 sequence is CASSLGSGKNIQYF. As DNA, the CDR3 is TGTGCCAGCAGCTTGGGATCTGGCAAAAACATTCAGTACTTC.

DNA for the CDR3: TGTGCCAGCAGCTCACACAGGGTGGAGCAGTACTTC. Its translation: CASSSHRVEQYF. The V gene is TRBV25-1, the J gene TRBJ2-7; TRBD1 is a possible D gene (6 bases). Germline V gene sequence: CDR1 MGHDK, CDR2 SYGVNS. CDR3 size: 12 residues. V lost 6 bases to trimming and J lost 7 bases, with 13 bases between them.

The table lists this clone with a few counts. The V gene is TRBV11-1, the J gene TRBJ2-1; a possible D gene is TRBD1 (7 bases). Trimming removed 5 bases from V and 5 bases from J, with 22 bases in between. CDR1 is SGHAT, CDR2 FQDESV, per germline (reference sequence). The length of the CDR3 is 17 residues. CDR3 bases: TGTGCCAGCAGCGTACCCCCCGGGCGGGACAGAGACAATGAGCAGTTCTTC. This sequence encodes CASSVPPGRDRDNEQFF.

This rearrangement joins TRBV7-9 to TRBJ2-1, with D possibly being TRBD2 (6 bases). Germline V lookup: CDR1 SEHNR, CDR2 FQNEAQ (reference sequence). CDR3 length: 14 amino acids. V lost 5 bases and J lost 5, with 13 bases in between. The DNA for the CDR3 is TGTGCCAGCAGCAACTGGGGACTTAACAATGAGCAGTTCTTC. Protein product: CASSNWGLNNEQFF.

This clone was observed a few times. For the CDR3, the DNA is TGCGCCAGCAGCTCCGGGACTAGCGGTGTGGAGACCCAGTACTTC. It yields the protein CASSSGTSGVETQYF. The chain recombines TRBV4-1 with TRBJ2-5; 11 nucleotides align to TRBD2. Losses at the gene ends were 5 bases for V and 5 bases for J; bases not matched to a gene: 7. This CDR3 comprises 15 residues. CDR1 and CDR2 (germline): MGHRA, YSYEKL.